The 8 T cell receptor beta chains given below trace back to one sample, sequenced in a study of T cells in narcolepsy. Repertoires were generated with immunoSEQ multiplex PCR, while TCRdb's copy carries only in-frame clones and drops some. In the table there are approximately 30,000 clones, around 82% of which are singletons. The sequencing sample was made of CD45RA- memory CD4+ T cells from PBMCs. The receptors stem from a human donor with narcolepsy.

There are a few counts of this clone. The CDR3 protein is CASSYQTGGARNGYTF. The CDR3 DNA is TGCGCCAGCAGCTACCAGACAGGGGGCGCAAGGAATGGCTACACCTTC. J is TRBJ1-2 and V is TRBV5-1; 10 nucleotides match TRBD1. V gave up 3 bases and J gave up 6 bases; unmatched junction bases: 11. Per the germline V gene, CDR1 is SGHRS and CDR2 is YFSETQ. This CDR3 region has 16 residues.

The J gene is TRBJ2-2, the V gene TRBV18, with TRBD2 identical over 11 bases. Looked up from germline, CDR1 is KGHSH and CDR2 is LQKENI. The V segment lost 0 bases and the J segment 3 bases; nucleotides outside the gene matches: 9. This CDR3 spans 19 amino acids. This CDR3 reads CASSPPWRALAGDTGELFF. The CDR3 DNA follows: TGTGCCAGCTCACCACCCTGGCGAGCACTAGCGGGGGACACCGGGGAGCTGTTTTTT.

The CDR3 is CASSYDALPSYEQYF. The CDR3 DNA reads as TGTGCCAGCAGTTACGATGCCCTACCCTCCTACGAGCAGTACTTC. The rearrangement uses TRBV6-6 and TRBJ2-7; D unclear. The germline V gene has CDR1 MNHNY and CDR2 SVGAGI (reference sequence). Trimming stripped 2 bases from V and 0 bases from J, with 11 bases between. The CDR3 sequence is 15 residues long.

V usage is TRBV5-1 and J usage is TRBJ1-1, with no clear D. Trimming pared 1 base from V and 3 bases from J, leaving 7 bases between. This CDR3 is 13 amino acids long. Germline V gives CDR1 SGHRS, CDR2 YFSETQ. This CDR3 is CASSLSKDTEAFF. DNA for the CDR3: TGCGCCAGCAGCTTGAGTAAGGACACTGAAGCTTTCTTT.

The chain uses TRBV6-4 and TRBJ2-2, with D perhaps being TRBD1 or TRBD2 (5 bases each). Trimming removed 2 bases from V and 1 base from J, with 11 bases in between. The CDR3 runs to 16 residues. Germline V gene lookup returns CDR1 MRHNA and CDR2 SNTAGT. The CDR3 protein is CASSDRGTGNTGELFF. The CDR3 region has the DNA TGTGCCAGCAGTGACCGAGGGACGGGGAACACCGGGGAGCTGTTTTTT.

The rearrangement uses TRBV2 and TRBJ1-6; TRBD1 agrees at 8 bases. Germline loops: CDR1 SNHLY, CDR2 FYNNEI. V trimming: 7 bases; J trimming: 5 bases; junction bases outside the gene matches: 7. The CDR3 has 15 amino acids. CDR3 coding DNA: TGTGCCAGCATCTTGGACAGGGATAATAATTCACCCCTCCACTTT. Translating it yields CASILDRDNNSPLHF.

This chain connects TRBV4-1 to TRBJ2-5; 14 bases are a match to TRBD2. Trimming took 2 bases from V and 5 from J; bases not matched to a gene: 4. The CDR3 extends over 16 amino acids. Germline loops: CDR1 MGHRA, CDR2 YSYEKL. Written as DNA, the CDR3 is TGCGCCAGCAGCCAAAGACTAGCGGGGGGGTTGGAGACCCAGTACTTC. Translation gives CASSQRLAGGLETQYF.

CDR3 nucleotide sequence: TGTGCCAGCAGCGGGACAGGGATTAACTATGGCTACACCTTC. Its protein product is CASSGTGINYGYTF. V and J are TRBV7-9 and TRBJ1-2; 9 bases align to TRBD1. Unmatched junction bases numbered 2, after V lost 5 bases and J lost 1 base. From germline, CDR1 is SEHNR and CDR2 FQNEAQ (reference sequence). The CDR3 has 14 residues.